The 9 T cell receptor beta chains reported below all come from one sample, sequenced in a study of T cells after yellow fever vaccination. TCRdb reprocessed the 5' RACE reads via MiXCR and lists one record per CDR3 protein. The sample has 40,000 to 50,000 distinct CDR3 sequences; more than 6% are singletons. The specimen was PBMCs, either bulk or a sorted T-cell subset (CD4+, CD8+, memory, or dextramer-sorted; not recorded which), collected 45 days after the yellow fever booster vaccination. All receptors come from a man aged 30-40 years who received the YFV17D yellow fever vaccine.

This clonotype has at least ten counts. The chain carries TRBV4-3 and TRBJ2-7, with a weak D call TRBD1 (5 bases). The CDR3 extends over 15 amino acids. The V gene's germline CDR1 is LGHNA and CDR2 YSLEER. V was shortened by 0 bases and J by 2 bases, with 11 bases between the two germline ends. The CDR3 region is CASSQEQGWTYEQYF. In DNA form, the CDR3 reads TGCGCCAGCAGCCAAGAGCAGGGATGGACCTACGAGCAGTACTTC.

This clonotype was recorded at least ten times. The genes are TRBV7-3 and TRBJ2-1; D is tentatively TRBD1 or TRBD2 (6 bases each). The germline CDR1 and CDR2 sequences are SGHTA and FQGTGA. The germline V and J ends were trimmed by 2 bases and 2 bases, with 10 bases remaining between them. The CDR3 runs to 15 residues. The CDR3 sequence is CASSLSGATYNEQFF. The CDR3 DNA sequence: TGTGCCAGCAGCTTATCGGGGGCTACCTACAATGAGCAGTTCTTC.

As to this clonotype: Germline is not matched at one junction end, which may reflect a read error. This sequence joins TRBV5-5 and TRBJ2-2; tentatively, D is TRBD1 or TRBD2 (6 bases each). The CDR3 consists of 15 residues. Germline V gene lookup returns CDR1 SGHKS and CDR2 YYEKEE (reference sequence). CDR3 bases: TGTGCCAGCACCCCGGTAGGGGGAAACACGGGGGAGCTGGTTTTT. Protein product: CASTPVGGNTGELVF.

This clonotype has just a few counts. The chain carries TRBV5-1 and TRBJ2-5, with D maybe TRBD2 (5 bases). CDR3 length: 14 amino acids. Germline CDR1 and CDR2: SGHRS and YFSETQ. Trimming removed 3 bases at V and 5 bases at J, with 14 bases between. CDR3 region: CASSSGSGTETQYF. CDR3 coding DNA: TGCGCCAGCAGCTCAGGCAGCGGTACTGAGACCCAGTACTTC.

This clonotype has a handful of counts. The V call is TRBV5-4, the J call TRBJ1-2; 8 positions match TRBD1. The CDR3 loop spans 15 amino acids. J lost 4 bases, V lost 5 bases, and 10 bases had no gene match. CDR1 and CDR2 from the germline V gene are SGHNT and YYREEE (reference sequence). This CDR3 reads CASRPAGQAAYGYTF. DNA of the CDR3: TGTGCCAGCAGACCGGCGGGACAGGCTGCCTATGGCTACACCTTC.

The V call is TRBV12-3 or TRBV12-4, the J call TRBJ1-6; TRBD1 agrees at 10 bases. With V trimmed by 3 bases and J by 9 bases, 2 bases remained unmatched. The CDR3 is 14 residues long. DNA for the CDR3: TGTGCCAGCAGTTTGGGGACAGGGGTTTCACCCCTCCACTTT. Residues: CASSLGTGVSPLHF.

The chain links TRBV5-4 to TRBJ2-2; 14 bases align to TRBD2. V was clipped by 4 bases and J by 7 bases; unmatched bases: 3. Germline V gene lookup returns CDR1 SGHNT and CDR2 YYREEE (reference sequence). The CDR3 contains 15 residues. CDR3 coding DNA: TGTGCCAGCAGCAGACTAGCGGGAGGGAGCGGGGAGCTGTTTTTT. Its protein product is CASSRLAGGSGELFF.

The chain links TRBV7-2 to TRBJ1-5; tentative D call: TRBD1 (6 bases). CDR3 length equals 15 residues. CDR1 is SGHTA, CDR2 FQGNSA, per germline. V was clipped by 3 bases and J by 4 bases, with 13 bases between them. CDR3 amino acids: CASSLSTGGNQPQHF. CDR3 nucleotide sequence: TGTGCCAGCAGCTTGTCGACAGGAGGAAATCAGCCCCAGCATTTT.

This clonotype was counted ten times or more. J is TRBJ2-1 and V is TRBV5-1; TRBD2 matches 10 bases. There are 17 residues in the CDR3. J was trimmed by 0 bases and V by 0 bases; bases with no gene match: 3. In germline, CDR1 is SGHRS, CDR2 YFSETQ. The CDR3 is CASSLVAGGLSYNEQFF. In DNA form, the CDR3 reads TGCGCCAGCAGCTTGGTAGCGGGAGGCCTCTCCTACAATGAGCAGTTCTTC.